These T cell receptor beta chains were read from a single sample in a study of Ad26.COV2.S vaccination and SARS-CoV-2 variants. This table comes from immunoSEQ multiplex PCR, and its TCRdb copy is limited to in-frame clones, with some not included. Of 120,000 to 150,000 clones listed, just over 85% are singletons. Sequenced here: peripheral blood, sampled after recovery from COVID-19. These receptors were taken from a human donor who had recovered from COVID-19. Each CDR3 is given with its conserved first and last residue. The D gene is left open where the match is weak. Expanded clones are given a class, and other clones once, few, many or no size at all.

CDR3 protein: CASTGSGEKLFF
CDR3 DNA: TGTGCCAGCACAGGGAGTGGTGAAAAACTGTTTTTT
V gene: TRBV5-4
J gene: TRBJ1-4
D gene: NA
clone size: NA

CDR3 protein: CAWDRGDSNQPQHF
CDR3 DNA: TGTGCCTGGGATAGGGGGGATAGCAATCAGCCCCAGCATTTT
V gene: TRBV30
J gene: TRBJ1-5
D gene: NA
clone size: NA

CDR3 protein: CASSSLSGVPGQGLGYGYTF
CDR3 DNA: TGTGCCAGCAGTTCGCTGTCAGGCGTCCCGGGACAGGGCCTAGGCTATGGCTACACCTTC
V gene: TRBV28
J gene: TRBJ1-2
D gene: TRBD1
clone size: once

CDR3 protein: CASSLGRGTDTQYF
CDR3 DNA: TGTGCCAGCAGCTTAGGGAGGGGGACAGATACGCAGTATTTT
V gene: TRBV7-2
J gene: TRBJ2-3
D gene: NA
clone size: NA

CDR3 protein: CASSDSFRTGKEEKLFF
CDR3 DNA: TGTGCCAGCAGTGATTCCTTTAGGACAGGGAAGGAGGAAAAACTGTTTTTT
V gene: TRBV6-1
J gene: TRBJ1-4
D gene: TRBD1
clone size: NA

CDR3 protein: CASSLLGQSNSPLHF
CDR3 DNA: TGTGCCAGCAGTTTATTGGGACAGAGTAATTCACCCCTCCACTTT
V gene: TRBV28
J gene: TRBJ1-6
D gene: TRBD1
clone size: NA

CDR3 protein: CASSSTGGTETQYF
CDR3 DNA: TGTGCCAGCAGCTCAACAGGGGGCACGGAGACCCAGTACTTC
V gene: TRBV28
J gene: TRBJ2-5
D gene: TRBD1
clone size: NA

CDR3 protein: CASSFLSSGEEQYF
CDR3 DNA: TGTGCCAGCAGTTTCTTGTCTAGCGGGGAAGAGCAGTACTTC
V gene: TRBV27
J gene: TRBJ2-7
D gene: TRBD2
clone size: NA

CDR3 protein: CASSQTAGVYEQYF
CDR3 DNA: TGTGCCAGCAGCCAGACAGCCGGCGTCTACGAGCAGTACTTC
V gene: TRBV6-5
J gene: TRBJ2-7
D gene: NA
clone size: NA

CDR3 protein: CASSPDRGPTYEQYF
CDR3 DNA: TGTGCCAGCAGCCCCGACAGGGGGCCAACCTACGAGCAGTACTTC
V gene: TRBV7-2
J gene: TRBJ2-7
D gene: TRBD1
clone size: NA

CDR3 protein: CASKGREPYEQYF
CDR3 DNA: TGTGCCAGTAAGGGCAGGGAGCCCTACGAGCAGTACTTC
V gene: TRBV19
J gene: TRBJ2-7
D gene: NA
clone size: NA

CDR3 protein: CASSELMTGAQETQYF
CDR3 DNA: TGCGCCAGCAGTGAGTTAATGACAGGAGCTCAAGAGACCCAGTACTTC
V gene: TRBV10-2
J gene: TRBJ2-5
D gene: NA
clone size: NA

CDR3 protein: CASSYQGAEGANVLTF
CDR3 DNA: TGTGCCAGCAGTTACCAGGGGGCGGAAGGGGCCAACGTCCTGACTTTC
V gene: TRBV6-5
J gene: TRBJ2-6
D gene: TRBD1
clone size: NA

CDR3 protein: CASSYDDRGSAEAFF
CDR3 DNA: TGTGCCAGCAGTTATGACGACCGGGGGTCGGCTGAAGCTTTCTTT
V gene: TRBV6-5
J gene: TRBJ1-1
D gene: NA
clone size: NA

CDR3 protein: CATSSPRDPTDTQYF
CDR3 DNA: TGTGCCACCAGCAGCCCAAGGGACCCCACAGATACGCAGTATTTT
V gene: TRBV15
J gene: TRBJ2-3
D gene: NA
clone size: NA

CDR3 protein: CASSLRTAYEQYF
CDR3 DNA: TGTGCCAGCAGCTTGCGGACAGCCTACGAGCAGTACTTC
V gene: TRBV5-8
J gene: TRBJ2-7
D gene: NA
clone size: NA

CDR3 protein: CASSPRYEQYF
CDR3 DNA: TGTGCCAGCAGTCCCCGTTACGAGCAGTACTTC
V gene: TRBV12-3/TRBV12-4
J gene: TRBJ2-7
D gene: NA
clone size: NA

CDR3 protein: CASSRGWGGTEAFF
CDR3 DNA: TGTGCCAGCAGTCGGGGCTGGGGGGGCACTGAAGCTTTCTTT
V gene: TRBV27
J gene: TRBJ1-1
D gene: NA
clone size: NA

CDR3 protein: CASSMVADNEQFF
CDR3 DNA: TGTGCCAGTAGTATGGTGGCAGACAATGAGCAGTTCTTC
V gene: TRBV19
J gene: TRBJ2-1
D gene: NA
clone size: NA

CDR3 protein: CASSLGLAVTQYF
CDR3 DNA: TGTGCCAGCAGCTTAGGACTAGCGGTTACCCAGTACTTC
V gene: TRBV7-2
J gene: TRBJ2-5
D gene: TRBD2
clone size: once

CDR3 protein: CASSPGSSGHTEAFF
CDR3 DNA: TGTGCCAGCAGCCCCGGGTCTTCGGGCCACACTGAAGCTTTCTTT
V gene: TRBV3-1/TRBV3-2
J gene: TRBJ1-1
D gene: NA
clone size: once

CDR3 protein: CASSSHPTGGGETQYF
CDR3 DNA: TGTGCCAGCAGCAGCCACCCGACTGGCGGGGGAGAGACCCAGTACTTC
V gene: TRBV7-9
J gene: TRBJ2-5
D gene: TRBD2
clone size: NA

CDR3 protein: CASSSLVSGGADTQYF
CDR3 DNA: TGCGCCAGCAGCTCCCTCGTGAGCGGGGGAGCGGATACGCAGTATTTT
V gene: TRBV5-1
J gene: TRBJ2-3
D gene: TRBD2
clone size: NA

CDR3 protein: CASGPGHGNSPLHF
CDR3 DNA: TGCGCCAGCGGCCCGGGACATGGTAATTCACCCCTCCACTTT
V gene: TRBV5-1
J gene: TRBJ1-6
D gene: NA
clone size: NA

CDR3 protein: CASRVDRGNEKLFF
CDR3 DNA: TGTGCCAGCAGGGTCGACAGGGGTAATGAAAAACTGTTTTTT
V gene: TRBV2
J gene: TRBJ1-4
D gene: TRBD1
clone size: NA

CDR3 protein: CASSRPGTGGEGQYF
CDR3 DNA: TGTGCCAGCAGCCGCCCCGGGACAGGGGGCGAAGGCCAGTACTTC
V gene: TRBV5-4
J gene: TRBJ2-5
D gene: TRBD1
clone size: NA

CDR3 protein: CARTTPGNSNQPQHF
CDR3 DNA: TGCGCCAGAACAACCCCAGGGAATAGCAATCAGCCCCAGCATTTT
V gene: TRBV10-1
J gene: TRBJ1-5
D gene: NA
clone size: NA

CDR3 protein: CASSLAQAGDGAFF
CDR3 DNA: TGTGCCAGCAGCTTAGCGCAGGCAGGGGATGGAGCTTTCTTT
V gene: TRBV7-9
J gene: TRBJ1-1
D gene: NA
clone size: NA

CDR3 protein: CASSQRQGFNSPLHF
CDR3 DNA: TGCGCCAGCAGCCAAAGACAGGGGTTCAATTCACCCCTCCACTTT
V gene: TRBV4-3
J gene: TRBJ1-6
D gene: TRBD1
clone size: few

CDR3 protein: CASSQATANYGYTF
CDR3 DNA: TGCGCCAGCAGCCAAGCGACGGCTAACTATGGCTACACCTTC
V gene: TRBV5-1
J gene: TRBJ1-2
D gene: NA
clone size: NA

CDR3 protein: CASSQVNMGFTDTQYF
CDR3 DNA: TGCGCCAGCAGCCAGGTAAACATGGGATTCACAGATACGCAGTATTTT
V gene: TRBV4-1
J gene: TRBJ2-3
D gene: NA
clone size: NA